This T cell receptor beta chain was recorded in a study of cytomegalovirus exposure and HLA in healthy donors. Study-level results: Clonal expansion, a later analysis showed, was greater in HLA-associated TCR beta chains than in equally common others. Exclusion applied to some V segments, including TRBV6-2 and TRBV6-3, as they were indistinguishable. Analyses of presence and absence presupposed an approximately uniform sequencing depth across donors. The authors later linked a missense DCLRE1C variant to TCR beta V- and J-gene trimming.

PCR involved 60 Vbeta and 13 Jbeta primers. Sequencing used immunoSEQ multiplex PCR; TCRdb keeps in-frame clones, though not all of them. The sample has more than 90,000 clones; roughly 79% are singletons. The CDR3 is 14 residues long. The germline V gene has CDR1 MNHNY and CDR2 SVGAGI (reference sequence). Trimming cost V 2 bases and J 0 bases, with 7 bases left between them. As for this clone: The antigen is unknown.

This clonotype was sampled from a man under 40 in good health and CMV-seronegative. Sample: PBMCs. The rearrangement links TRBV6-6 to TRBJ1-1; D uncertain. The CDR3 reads CASSYGAMNTEAFF. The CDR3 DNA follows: TGTGCCAGCAGTTACGGAGCCATGAACACTGAAGCTTTCTTT.